This T cell receptor beta chain came from a study of identical twins. The CDR3 totals 13 residues. Germline assignment: CDR1 DFQATT and CDR2 SNEGSKA (reference sequence). Trimming shortened V by 5 bases and J by 6 bases, and 17 bases separated the two germline ends. Healthy Caucasians made up all donors. TCRdb redid the calling of the 5' RACE reads with MiXCR, one entry per CDR3 protein. The sample has around 690,000 distinct CDR3 sequences, 21% seen once. The same data also went into a second study, on T cells expressing NK-cell markers. That paper adds: With respect to HCMV, seven of the eight sequenced donors were seropositive, and one was seronegative.

The chain links TRBV20-1 to TRBJ2-7, with D perhaps TRBD1 (6 bases). Sequencing input: PBMCs. The receptor was isolated from a woman under 30 in good health. CDR3 in DNA: TGCAGTGCTGACGTACAGGGAATCGCCGAGCAGTACTTC. It translates to CSADVQGIAEQYF.